These 22 T cell receptor beta chains originate from one sample sequenced in a study of beta chain features in type 1 diabetes. Study observations and caveats: Type 1 diabetes patients had TCRB CDR3s that were shorter (moderately but significantly so) in all four CD4+ subsets.

Their antigens remain unidentified. Reverse transcription of all isolated RNA meant that expressed TCRB transcripts were sequenced. Sequencing was performed with immunoSEQ multiplex PCR; in TCRdb, only in-frame clones are kept and a portion is missing. The repertoire holds some 350,000 clones, with 9.6% as singletons. Sequenced input: central memory CD4+ T cells from blood. These receptors originate from a man aged 25-45 years with type 1 diabetes.

The rearrangement links TRBV6-6 to TRBJ1-1; unclear D gene. This CDR3 region has 14 residues. V lost 6 bases to trimming and J lost 2 bases, with 13 bases between them. Germline V lookup: CDR1 MNHNY, CDR2 SVGAGI (reference sequence). The CDR3 DNA sequence: TGTGCCAGCAGCCCAATCACAGTTAACACTGAAGCTTTCTTT. Its translation: CASSPITVNTEAFF.

V usage is TRBV7-7 and J usage is TRBJ2-5; 13 bases align to TRBD2. V gave up 5 bases and J gave up 3 bases; unmatched junction bases: 6. Germline V gives CDR1 SSHAT, CDR2 FNYEAQ (reference sequence). The CDR3 length is 16 residues. CDR3 residues: CASSPGLAGVEETQYF. DNA for the CDR3: TGTGCCAGCAGCCCTGGACTAGCGGGAGTGGAAGAGACCCAGTACTTC.

This clone was found many times. The chain uses TRBV19 and TRBJ1-2; D gene unclear. The CDR3 length is 11 residues. Looked up from germline, CDR1 is LNHDA and CDR2 is SQIVND (reference sequence). V lost 7 bases and J 4 bases, leaving 7 bases between the germline ends. The CDR3 coding sequence is TGTGCCAGTACGGACGTCTATGGCTACACCTTC. This gives the protein CASTDVYGYTF.

A remark on this clone: Other DNA sequences in this specimen translate into the identical CDR3. This chain links TRBV5-4 with TRBJ1-1; 7 bases map to TRBD1. From germline, CDR1 is SGHNT and CDR2 YYREEE (reference sequence). The CDR3 covers 14 residues. The trim removed 4 bases at V and 3 bases at J, leaving 6 bases unmatched. CDR3 amino acids: CASSLGGVDTEAFF. CDR3 nucleotide sequence: TGTGCCAGCAGCCTAGGGGGCGTGGACACTGAAGCTTTCTTT.

This clone was detected a few times. Other DNA sequences within the sample encode an identical CDR3. J is TRBJ2-2 and V is TRBV5-1, with D hard to call. The CDR3 spans 12 residues. Trimming took off 4 bases at V and 2 bases at J, with 3 bases between the two ends. Looked up from germline, CDR1 is SGHRS and CDR2 is YFSETQ. Here the CDR3 DNA reads TGCGCCAGCAGCCTCAACACCGGGGAGCTGTTTTTT. This translates into CASSLNTGELFF.

This clone showed up just a few times. The J gene is TRBJ2-1, the V gene TRBV11-2; no definite D call. V dropped 4 bases and J dropped 12 bases, with 13 bases sitting between them. CDR1 and CDR2 (germline): SGHAT, FQNNGV. The CDR3 runs to 12 residues. CDR3 amino acids: CASSSINSGQFF. In nucleotides, the CDR3 is TGTGCCAGCAGCTCGATTAATTCCGGGCAGTTCTTC.

This clone has ten or more counts. V usage is TRBV14 and J usage is TRBJ2-1; no definite D call. The germline gives CDR1 SGHDN, CDR2 FVKESK. This CDR3 contains 15 residues. Trimming pared 3 bases from V and 0 bases from J, leaving 9 bases between. As DNA, the CDR3 is TGTGCCAGCAGCCACCCCCTAAGCTCCTACAATGAGCAGTTCTTC. Translation gives CASSHPLSSYNEQFF. Full variable domain (rest looked up from reference TRBV14 and TRBJ2-1): EAGVTQFPSHSVIEKGQTVTLRCDPISGHDNLYWYRRVMGKEIKFLLHFVKESKQDESGMPNNRFLAERTGGTYSTLKVQPAELEDSGVYFCASSHPLSSYNEQFFGPGTRLTVL.

This chain joins TRBV7-2 and TRBJ2-1; 8 positions match TRBD2. Germline CDR1 and CDR2: SGHTA and FQGNSA. The CDR3 is made up of 16 amino acids. Trimming removed 5 bases from V and 0 bases from J; junction bases left unmatched: 6. The CDR3 spells CASSTSGMSSYNEQFF. The CDR3, as DNA: TGTGCCAGCAGCACTAGCGGCATGAGCTCCTACAATGAGCAGTTCTTC.

CDR3: CASSLEIAGIQETQYF. Here the CDR3 DNA reads TGCGCCAGCAGCCTTGAGATAGCGGGAATACAAGAGACCCAGTACTTC. V gene TRBV5-1 combines with J gene TRBJ2-5, with 8 bases lining up with TRBD2. V shed 4 bases and J 2 bases; nucleotides not matched to a gene: 10. There are 16 residues in the CDR3. Germline V gene lookup returns CDR1 SGHRS and CDR2 YFSETQ.

This chain uses TRBV18 with TRBJ1-2, with 8 bases aligning to TRBD1. Trimming removed 4 bases from V and 3 bases from J; junction bases left unmatched: 4. The CDR3 totals 14 residues. CDR1 is KGHSH, CDR2 LQKENI, per germline. CDR3 sequence: CASSQGTGDYGYTF. The CDR3 DNA reads TGTGCCAGCTCACAGGGGACAGGTGACTATGGCTACACCTTC.

V usage is TRBV4-2 and J usage is TRBJ2-3, with D possibly matching TRBD2 (6 bases). V gave up 0 bases and J gave up 0 bases, with 13 bases separating them. Germline CDR1 reads LGHNA; CDR2 reads YNFKEQ. The CDR3 has 17 amino acids. CDR3 nucleotides: TGTGCCAGCAGCCAAGAAGGAGTGGCGGGAAGCACAGATACGCAGTATTTT. It codes for CASSQEGVAGSTDTQYF.

The genes are TRBV28 and TRBJ1-5, with D unclear. Trimming removed 6 bases from V and 6 bases from J, with 15 bases in between. The CDR3 runs 14 residues. Germline CDR1 is MDHEN and CDR2 is SYDVKM. The chain's CDR3 is CASRVITDGQPQHF. Written as DNA, the CDR3 is TGTGCCAGCAGAGTTATAACTGACGGTCAGCCCCAGCATTTT.

This clone was found many times. This chain links TRBV28 with TRBJ2-1, with TRBD1 matching over 12 bases. CDR3 length: 18 amino acids. Germline V gives CDR1 MDHEN, CDR2 SYDVKM. V dropped 5 bases and J dropped 1; count of bases not matched to a gene: 9. CDR3: CASSGTGTGGSSYNEQFF. CDR3 nucleotides: TGTGCCAGCAGTGGCACCGGGACAGGGGGCAGTTCCTACAATGAGCAGTTCTTC.

The genes are TRBV19 and TRBJ1-5; a possible D gene is TRBD1 (6 bases). CDR3 length equals 16 residues. Germline CDR1 LNHDA, CDR2 SQIVND (reference sequence). V was clipped by 2 bases and J by 5 bases, with 16 bases between them. The CDR3 nucleotides are TGTGCCAGTAGTATAACGGTGGCAGGGGCGCATCAGCCCCAGCATTTT. Translated, it gives CASSITVAGAHQPQHF.

V and J are TRBV27 and TRBJ1-2, with D possibly TRBD1 on 5 matching bases. V lost 6 bases and J 7 bases, leaving 12 bases between the germline ends. The CDR3 consists of 12 residues. Germline-derived CDR1 and CDR2 are MNHEY and SMNVEV (reference sequence). The CDR3: CASSEGRGGYTF. The CDR3 DNA is TGTGCCAGCAGCGAAGGAAGGGGTGGCTACACCTTC.

The rearrangement joins TRBV9 to TRBJ1-2; 7 bases line up with TRBD1. In germline, CDR1 is SGDLS, CDR2 YYNGEE. The CDR3 sequence is 15 residues long. The V gene end was trimmed by 4 bases and the J gene end by 8 bases; junction bases not matched to a gene: 14. CDR3 sequence reads: CASSLGPTGPSGYTF. Written as DNA, the CDR3 is TGTGCCAGCAGCCTCGGACCGACAGGGCCTTCCGGCTACACCTTC.

This clone has a handful of counts. V is TRBV6-6 and J is TRBJ1-2; weak D call: TRBD1 (5 bases). The CDR3 runs to 13 residues. Germline V gene sequence: CDR1 MNHNY, CDR2 SVGAGI (reference sequence). V was shortened by 5 bases and J by 3 bases, with 10 bases between the two germline ends. CDR3 coding DNA: TGTGCCAGCAGTCGCGGGACGGACTATGGCTACACCTTC. Translating it yields CASSRGTDYGYTF.

This chain uses TRBV5-1 with TRBJ2-1; TRBD2 might be the D (8 bases). CDR3 size: 18 residues. Between the trimmed V and J ends, which lost 0 bases and 4 bases, there was a span of 20 bases. Germline V gene lookup returns CDR1 SGHRS and CDR2 YFSETQ. This CDR3 is CASSLEPSGQGVYNEQFF. The CDR3 region has the DNA TGCGCCAGCAGCTTGGAGCCTAGCGGGCAGGGGGTATACAATGAGCAGTTCTTC.

This chain uses TRBV25-1 with TRBJ2-7, with 8 bases lining up with TRBD1. The CDR3 has 13 amino acids. Germline values: CDR1 MGHDK, CDR2 SYGVNS. With V trimmed by 5 bases and J by 5 bases, 5 bases remained unmatched. CDR3 DNA sequence: TGTGCCAGCAGTCGACAGGGGTCCCACGAGCAGTACTTC. Encoded protein: CASSRQGSHEQYF.

The V and J genes are TRBV18 and TRBJ2-7; either TRBD1 or TRBD2 may supply D (5 bases each). This CDR3 has 16 residues. Germline V gives CDR1 KGHSH, CDR2 LQKENI. The germline V and J ends were trimmed by 8 bases and 1 base, with 21 bases remaining between them. The CDR3 is CASTKQAIRDSYEQYF. CDR3 nucleotides: TGTGCCAGCACTAAACAGGCTATCCGGGATTCCTACGAGCAGTACTTC.

The table lists this clone with a few counts. The chain joins TRBV19 to TRBJ2-2; 12 bases are a match to TRBD2. Per germline, CDR1 LNHDA and CDR2 SQIVND (reference sequence). The ends lost 9 bases at V and 3 bases at J; junction bases unmatched: 11. The CDR3 covers 17 residues. The CDR3 DNA sequence: TGTGCCAGCACCCATCGACTAGCGGGAGAGGACACCGGGGAGCTGTTTTTT. It is translated as CASTHRLAGEDTGELFF.

This clone was recorded a few times. The chain carries TRBV7-6 and TRBJ2-6, with D tentatively TRBD1 (5 bases). The CDR3 sequence is 17 residues long. With 1 base removed from V and 1 base from J, the gap between germline ends came to 11 bases. Germline CDR1 reads SGHVS; CDR2 reads FNYEAQ. This CDR3 is CASSLGQGRSGANVLTF. The DNA of the CDR3 is TGTGCCAGCAGCTTAGGGCAGGGCAGGTCTGGGGCCAACGTCCTGACTTTC.